The next 7 T cell receptor beta chains were all read from a single sample in a study of T cell repertoires in cytomegalovirus infection. The antigens for these receptors are not known. TCRdb re-derived calls from the reads in MiXCR, one entry per CDR3 protein. The table includes about 890,000 distinct CDR3 sequences, 30% to 40% detected once. The source material was cultured CD8+ T cells from PBMCs, sampled from culture after CMV antigen stimulation. Receptors were obtained from a human donor in good health (CMV status not recorded). Some clones in this sample may be carry-over from other donors' samples.

This clonotype was seen only a few times. The J gene is TRBJ2-7, the V gene TRBV4-1, with D perhaps matching TRBD2 (5 bases). The CDR3 consists of 14 residues. The V end was cut by 3 bases, the J end by 6 bases, with 15 bases between. CDR1 is MGHRA, CDR2 YSYEKL, per germline. In nucleotides, the CDR3 is TGCGCCAGCAGCCAGCGTTCGGGGAGCCTCGAGCAGTACTTC. Residues: CASSQRSGSLEQYF.

For the CDR3, the DNA is TGCAGTGCTAGAGATTGGAGACCCCGGGCAGGGATTCCGACCTATAATTCACCCCTCCACTTT. Encoded protein: CSARDWRPRAGIPTYNSPLHF. V gene TRBV20-1 combines with J gene TRBJ1-6, with D possibly being TRBD1 (5 bases). Germline V lookup: CDR1 DFQATT, CDR2 SNEGSKA (reference sequence). The CDR3 is made up of 21 amino acids. With 0 bases removed from V and 2 bases from J, the gap between germline ends came to 26 bases.

The rearrangement links TRBV9 to TRBJ2-4; no clear D. The V end lost 4 bases, the J end lost 0 bases, and 5 bases lay between the germline ends. Germline V gene lookup returns CDR1 SGDLS and CDR2 YYNGEE. The CDR3 is 13 residues long. Written as DNA, the CDR3 is TGTGCCAGCAGCTCTGAAGCCAAAAACATTCAGTACTTC. As protein: CASSSEAKNIQYF.

The rearrangement links TRBV4-1 to TRBJ1-5, with unresolved D. The germline gives CDR1 MGHRA, CDR2 YSYEKL. Trimming pared 6 bases from V and 3 bases from J, leaving 15 bases between. The CDR3 extends over 15 amino acids. CDR3 region: CASRPTGDPNQPQHF. As DNA, the CDR3 is TGCGCCAGCAGGCCCACTGGGGATCCCAATCAGCCCCAGCATTTT.

V usage is TRBV9 and J usage is TRBJ2-3; D could derive from TRBD1 or TRBD2 (5 bases each). The V gene's germline CDR1 is SGDLS and CDR2 YYNGEE. V was cut by 3 bases and J by 5 bases, with 16 bases left in between. This CDR3 is built from 15 residues. In DNA form, the CDR3 reads TGTGCCAGCAGCGAAGGTGGGACCCACAAAGATACGCAGTATTTT. It translates to CASSEGGTHKDTQYF.

V gene TRBV5-6 combines with J gene TRBJ2-7, with D possibly being TRBD2 (6 bases). CDR3 length equals 14 residues. Germline CDR1 is SGHDT and CDR2 is YYEEEE. The V and J ends lost 2 bases and 1 base respectively, with 10 bases between them. DNA for the CDR3: TGTGCCAGCAGCTTTGGGAGGATTTCCTACGAGCAGTACGTC. Its protein product is CASSFGRISYEQYV.

J is TRBJ1-1 and V is TRBV10-1; possibly TRBD1 for D (5 bases). The CDR3 has 14 amino acids. Trimming cost V 0 bases and J 1 base, with 6 bases left between them. Germline CDR1 is WNHNN and CDR2 is SYGVQD (reference sequence). Here the CDR3 reads CASSESQENTEAFF. CDR3 sequence (DNA): TGCGCCAGCAGTGAGTCACAGGAGAACACTGAAGCTTTCTTT.